This paragraph covers one TCR beta chain sequence. The antigen is undetermined. These data belong to a study of blood T cells in healthy people across ages. Study-level findings and limits: Correlation between TCR beta diversity and naive T cell percentage was strong.

A second PCR of 7 to 11 cycles used a sample-barcoded 5' primer and a J-beta primer mix. Tags on each cDNA molecule came from a template-switch adaptor with 12 random nucleotides. Each CDR3 protein is one row after TCRdb ran MiXCR on the 5' RACE reads. This sample has about 1.8 million distinct CDR3 sequences, with about 49% found just once. Material: blood. The clonotype was recovered from a woman between 40 and 50 years old in good health.

This CDR3 is CASSFDLAGGRRNEQFF. CDR3 nucleotide sequence: TGTGCCAGCAGCTTCGACTTAGCGGGGGGGCGGAGGAATGAGCAGTTCTTC. The J gene is TRBJ2-1, the V gene TRBV7-2; 11 positions match TRBD2. The CDR3 totals 17 residues. From germline, CDR1 is SGHTA and CDR2 FQGNSA. Trimming took 3 bases from V and 7 from J; bases not matched to a gene: 11.